The 19 T cell receptor beta chains listed next were all sequenced from one sample in a study of CD8+CD57+ T cells in acquired aplastic anemia. TCR beta VDJ combinations and CDR3 sequences were profiled from genomic DNA. TCRdb recomputed calls from the reads with MiXCR, one row per CDR3 protein. The sample has roughly 420,000 distinct CDR3 sequences, around 72% seen once. Sequenced: sorted CD4+, CD8+, or CD8+CD57+ T cells (not recorded which) from PBMCs. The receptors stem from a human donor in good health, serving as a control.

V is TRBV29-1 and J is TRBJ2-5, with D perhaps matching TRBD2 (6 bases). The CDR3 is made up of 14 amino acids. CDR1 is SQVTM, CDR2 ANQGSEA, per germline. V shed 7 bases and J shed 11 bases, with 26 bases lying between them. The CDR3 bases are TGCAGCGCTAGTGGGATAGCGGATCAAGACGCGCAGTACTTC. Its protein is CSASGIADQDAQYF. The complete variable domain, with remaining parts taken from reference TRBV29-1 and TRBJ2-5, reads SAVISQKPSRDICQRGTSLTIQCQVDSQVTMMFWYRQQPGQSLTLIATANQGSEATYESGFVIDKFPISRPNLTFSTLTVSNMSPEDSSIYLCSASGIADQDAQYFGPGTRLLVL.

Details on this clonotype: The conserved phenylalanine or tryptophan normally closing the CDR3 is absent here, so this likely arose from a read error. The limits of the CDR3 on the DNA are not certain, so only TCRdb's listed CDR3 is given. V is TRBV7-2 and J is TRBJ2-7; TRBD1, the D gene given by the table, was not confirmed from the DNA. Germline-derived CDR1 and CDR2 are SGHTA and FQGNSA. Ends included, the CDR3 has 13 residues. The CDR3 is CASSPAGTANEKL.

The J gene is TRBJ2-2, the V gene TRBV12-3 or TRBV12-4, with D perhaps assigned TRBD1 or TRBD2 (5 bases each). V was trimmed by 0 bases and J by 7 bases, leaving 18 bases between them. CDR3 size: 17 residues. The CDR3 DNA reads TGTGCCAGCAGTTTAGCCCTCGCTGGGACCACCAGCGGGGAGCTGTTTTTT. Encoded protein: CASSLALAGTTSGELFF.

The chain employs TRBV11-2 and TRBJ2-3, with D possibly being TRBD1 (5 bases). V dropped 4 bases and J dropped 2 bases, with 16 bases sitting between them. The CDR3 runs 16 residues. CDR1 and CDR2 (germline): SGHAT, FQNNGV. The CDR3 DNA reads TGTGCCAGCAGCTCGAAGGGGCGATATCACACAGATACGCAGTATTTT. This sequence encodes CASSSKGRYHTDTQYF.

Concerning this clonotype: Mismatch with germline at one junction end may stem from a read error. The V and J genes are TRBV7-2 and TRBJ2-3; 10 bases are shared with TRBD2. Germline V gene lookup returns CDR1 SGHTA and CDR2 FQGNSA. This CDR3 is 16 amino acids long. CDR3 loop: CASSLVGTGTSDRQYF. Written as DNA, the CDR3 is TGTGCCAGCAGCTTAGTAGGCACCGGGACTAGCGATAGGCAGTATTTT.

This chain links TRBV20-1 with TRBJ2-1, with D possibly TRBD1 on 7 matching bases. V gave up 6 bases and J gave up 3 bases, with 12 bases separating them. Germline assignment: CDR1 DFQATT and CDR2 SNEGSKA (reference sequence). The CDR3 covers 13 residues. In DNA form, the CDR3 reads TGCAGTGCCCGACAGGGACTCTACAATGAGCAGTTCTTC. Translating it yields CSARQGLYNEQFF.

The chain combines TRBV2 with TRBJ2-7; D might be TRBD2 (6 bases). The CDR3 consists of 13 residues. V lost 4 bases, J lost 6 bases, and 13 bases lay in between. Germline assignment: CDR1 SNHLY and CDR2 FYNNEI. The CDR3 DNA is TGTGCCAGCAGTGTAGGCGGGGACTGCGAGCAGTACTTC. This encodes CASSVGGDCEQYF.

Points on this clonotype: The junction differs from germline at one of its ends, possibly a read error. The gene calls are TRBV9 and TRBJ2-3; D unresolved. CDR1 SGDLS and CDR2 YYNGEE come from the germline V gene. The CDR3 loop spans 12 amino acids. The CDR3 reads CASSVQHTQSFF. CDR3 coding DNA: TGTGCCAGCAGCGTACAACATACGCAGAGTTTTTTT. The full variable domain, its missing parts supplied by reference TRBV9 and TRBJ2-3, is DSGVTQTPKHLITATGQRVTLRCSPRSGDLSVYWYQQSLDQGLQFLIQYYNGEERAKGNILERFSAQQFPDLHSELNLSSLELGDSALYFCASSVQHTQSFFGPGTRLTVL.

CDR3 residues: CASSPTWGEQTQHF. As DNA, the CDR3 is TGTGCCAGCAGCCCAACGTGGGGCGAGCAGACCCAGCATTTT. The V call is TRBV9, the J call TRBJ1-5; a possible D gene is TRBD1 (5 bases). The V end lost 4 bases, the J end lost 11 bases, and 19 bases lay between the germline ends. This CDR3 is built from 14 residues. Germline CDR1 is SGDLS and CDR2 is YYNGEE.

This clonotype appeared many times. The gene calls are TRBV5-4 and TRBJ2-7; 13 nucleotides line up with TRBD2. Trimming cost V 4 bases and J 4 bases; bases outside gene matches: 8. The CDR3 spans 16 residues. Germline V gene lookup returns CDR1 SGHNT and CDR2 YYREEE (reference sequence). CDR3 in amino acids: CASSPGLAGISYEQYF. The CDR3 region has the DNA TGTGCCAGCAGCCCGGGACTAGCGGGGATTTCGTACGAGCAGTACTTC.

This clonotype occurred a few times. The chain recombines TRBV20-1 with TRBJ1-2, with 11 bases identical to TRBD1. There are 13 residues in the CDR3. Germline values: CDR1 DFQATT, CDR2 SNEGSKA (reference sequence). J gave up 7 bases and V 3 bases, and 4 bases lay outside the gene matches. CDR3 residues: CSASGQGAGGYTF. In nucleotides, the CDR3 is TGCAGTGCTAGCGGACAGGGGGCGGGTGGCTACACCTTC.

This clonotype was counted ten times or more. The chain recombines TRBV6-5 with TRBJ2-3; maybe TRBD1 (5 bases). Germline-derived CDR1 and CDR2 are MNHEY and SVGAGI. V shed 5 bases and J shed 2 bases, with 8 bases lying between them. The CDR3 contains 13 residues. The CDR3 DNA reads as TGTGCCAGCAGTGACAGACTCACAGATACGCAGTATTTT. Translated: CASSDRLTDTQYF.

On this clonotype itself: The junction and the germline gene differ at one end; a read error may be behind it. The rearrangement joins TRBV11-2 to TRBJ2-7, with D unclear. Per germline, CDR1 SGHAT and CDR2 FQNNGV. The CDR3 has 15 amino acids. Written as DNA, the CDR3 is TGTGCCAGCAGCTTAAATGGTCTCGGTGGCTGCGAGGAGTACTTC. It translates to CASSLNGLGGCEEYF.

This clonotype was recorded many times. This chain connects TRBV4-3 to TRBJ2-3; the D gene is possibly TRBD1 (6 bases). Germline V gene sequence: CDR1 LGHNA, CDR2 YSLEER. The germline V and J ends were trimmed by 1 base and 4 bases, with 12 bases remaining between them. CDR3 length: 15 amino acids. CDR3 in DNA: TGCGCCAGCAGCCAAGGTGGGGGCGCGGCAGATACGCAGTATTTT. It is translated as CASSQGGGAADTQYF.

This chain uses TRBV9 with TRBJ1-6; TRBD1 might be the D (5 bases). This CDR3 comprises 14 residues. Germline V gene lookup returns CDR1 SGDLS and CDR2 YYNGEE. The V end was cut by 4 bases, the J end by 19 bases, with 24 bases between. The CDR3 protein is CASSFDRGEAPPHF. In nucleotides, the CDR3 is TGTGCCAGCAGCTTTGACAGAGGGGAGGCTCCTCCGCACTTT.

This clonotype was seen ten or more times. The chain couples TRBV6-6 to TRBJ2-7; D remains ambiguous. With 2 bases removed from V and 3 bases from J, the gap between germline ends came to 5 bases. Germline lookup yields CDR1 MNHNY and CDR2 SVGAGI (reference sequence). The CDR3 sequence is 12 residues long. CDR3: CASSYGLYEQYF. The DNA for the CDR3 is TGTGCCAGCAGTTACGGGCTCTACGAGCAGTACTTC.

In its sample, this clonotype was seen a few times. The chain is built from TRBV7-2 and TRBJ2-7; D ambiguous. V was clipped by 3 bases and J by 9 bases, with 12 bases between them. There are 12 residues in the CDR3. Germline V gives CDR1 SGHTA, CDR2 FQGNSA. DNA of the CDR3: TGTGCCAGCAGCTTGACACGCGGCGTGCAGTACTTC. Residues: CASSLTRGVQYF.

The rearrangement links TRBV15 to TRBJ1-5; TRBD1 matches 9 bases. J gave up 1 base and V 6 bases, and 4 bases lay outside the gene matches. This CDR3 comprises 15 residues. The germline CDR1 and CDR2 sequences are LNHNV and YYDKDF (reference sequence). The CDR3: CATSQDRGSNQPQHF. The CDR3 nucleotides are TGTGCCACCAGTCAGGACAGGGGAAGCAATCAGCCCCAGCATTTT.

Remarks on this clonotype: The junction differs from germline at one of its ends, possibly a read error. The V and J genes are TRBV19 and TRBJ2-7; D is perhaps TRBD2 (5 bases). The CDR3 runs to 12 residues. Germline assignment: CDR1 LNHDA and CDR2 SQIVND (reference sequence). The CDR3 sequence: CASTRADYGYSF. The CDR3 nucleotides read TGTGCCAGTACCCGAGCAGACTATGGCTACTCCTTC.